The 10 T cell receptor beta chains in this list originate from one sample, sequenced in a study of shared clonotypes between healthy human individuals. Data came from immunoSEQ multiplex PCR; TCRdb stores just in-frame clones and leaves some out. Seen here are over 1.5 million clones, approximately 98% observed once, and the top ten hold roughly 0.4%. Sequencing was carried out using naive CD4+ T cells sorted from blood. Subset given: CD45RA+ positively selected. These receptors originate from a young man in good health.

The chain uses TRBV29-1 and TRBJ2-1, with 14 bases matching TRBD2. Germline V CDR1 and CDR2: SQVTM, ANQGSEA. V was pared by 4 bases and J by 9 bases, with 2 bases of the junction left unmatched. CDR3 length equals 13 residues. In DNA, the CDR3 is TGCAGCGTTGGACTAGCGGGAGGGCCTGAGCAGTTCTTC. Its protein is CSVGLAGGPEQFF.

This chain joins TRBV29-1 and TRBJ2-1; 8 bases are shared with TRBD2. V shed 8 bases and J 13 bases; nucleotides not matched to a gene: 16. Looked up from germline, CDR1 is SQVTM and CDR2 is ANQGSEA. The CDR3 runs to 13 residues. The CDR3 is CSPVEIAGNSQFF. Here the CDR3 DNA reads TGCAGCCCCGTGGAGATAGCGGGAAACTCTCAGTTCTTC.

J is TRBJ1-4 and V is TRBV5-4; no definite D call. Germline CDR1 SGHNT, CDR2 YYREEE (reference sequence). Trimming removed 3 bases from V and 6 bases from J, with 9 bases in between. The CDR3 sequence is 13 residues long. CDR3: CASSSEGYEKLFF. The CDR3 region has the DNA TGTGCCAGCAGCTCAGAGGGCTATGAAAAACTGTTTTTT.

This chain links TRBV7-2 with TRBJ2-1; 8 nucleotides match TRBD2. This CDR3 region has 12 residues. Looked up from germline, CDR1 is SGHTA and CDR2 is FQGNSA. Trimming removed 5 bases from V and 10 bases from J; junction bases left unmatched: 4. CDR3 nucleotides: TGTGCCAGCAGCAGGACTAGCTGGGAGCAGTTCTTC. It specifies CASSRTSWEQFF.

The table lists this clone with a count of one. V gene TRBV19 combines with J gene TRBJ1-5; a weak D match, TRBD1 (6 bases). The ends were cut back, 4 bases at V and 4 bases at J, with 17 bases in the middle. This CDR3 comprises 16 residues. The germline V gene encodes CDR1 LNHDA and CDR2 SQIVND (reference sequence). CDR3 region: CASSTGTPMRNQPQHF. CDR3 nucleotide sequence: TGTGCCAGTAGTACGGGGACACCCATGAGAAATCAGCCCCAGCATTTT.

The rearrangement links TRBV19 to TRBJ2-5, with D possibly matching TRBD1 (6 bases). This CDR3 contains 13 residues. V was clipped by 5 bases and J by 4 bases, with 11 bases between them. CDR1 is LNHDA and CDR2 is SQIVND in the germline V gene (reference sequence). CDR3 sequence: CASSFTGRETQYF. In DNA form, the CDR3 reads TGTGCCAGTAGTTTCACAGGGAGAGAGACCCAGTACTTC. The full variable domain, rest sourced from reference TRBV19 and TRBJ2-5, is DGGITQSPKYLFRKEGQNVTLSCEQNLNHDAMYWYRQDPGQGLRLIYYSQIVNDFQKGDIAEGYSVSREKKESFPLTVTSAQKNPTAFYLCASSFTGRETQYFGPGTRLLVL.

This chain connects TRBV7-9 to TRBJ1-2; TRBD1 matches 10 bases. The germline gives CDR1 SEHNR, CDR2 FQNEAQ (reference sequence). V was pared by 4 bases and J by 4 bases, with 12 bases of the junction left unmatched. The CDR3 has 17 amino acids. The CDR3, as DNA: TGTGCCAGCAGCTCGACTACAACCGGGACAGGGGCCTATGGCTACACCTTC. This encodes CASSSTTTGTGAYGYTF.

The genes are TRBV7-2 and TRBJ2-5; 10 nucleotides align to TRBD1. Germline assignment: CDR1 SGHTA and CDR2 FQGNSA. V shed 6 bases and J 2 bases; nucleotides not matched to a gene: 6. The CDR3 covers 15 residues. Here the CDR3 DNA reads TGTGCCAGCAGTTTTGACAGGGGGCCTCAAGAGACCCAGTACTTC. It is translated as CASSFDRGPQETQYF.

The chain has TRBV23-1 and TRBJ2-1; TRBD2 agrees at 7 bases. TRBV23-1 is recorded as an ORF, its role being uncertain. J lost 0 bases, V lost 11 bases, and 7 bases had no gene match. This CDR3 spans 14 amino acids. In nucleotides, the CDR3 is TGCGCCCCCATGGGGAGGGGCTCCTACAATGAGCAGTTCTTC. This gives the protein CAPMGRGSYNEQFF.

This clone was detected only once. The chain combines TRBV28 with TRBJ1-2; perhaps TRBD1 as D (6 bases). The CDR3 has 16 residues. CDR1 and CDR2 from the germline V gene are MDHEN and SYDVKM. V was cut by 3 bases and J by 4 bases, with 18 bases left in between. DNA of the CDR3: TGTGCCAGCAGTTTCCGCCAGGGGTCTTCGGGCTATGGCTACACCTTC. It specifies CASSFRQGSSGYGYTF.